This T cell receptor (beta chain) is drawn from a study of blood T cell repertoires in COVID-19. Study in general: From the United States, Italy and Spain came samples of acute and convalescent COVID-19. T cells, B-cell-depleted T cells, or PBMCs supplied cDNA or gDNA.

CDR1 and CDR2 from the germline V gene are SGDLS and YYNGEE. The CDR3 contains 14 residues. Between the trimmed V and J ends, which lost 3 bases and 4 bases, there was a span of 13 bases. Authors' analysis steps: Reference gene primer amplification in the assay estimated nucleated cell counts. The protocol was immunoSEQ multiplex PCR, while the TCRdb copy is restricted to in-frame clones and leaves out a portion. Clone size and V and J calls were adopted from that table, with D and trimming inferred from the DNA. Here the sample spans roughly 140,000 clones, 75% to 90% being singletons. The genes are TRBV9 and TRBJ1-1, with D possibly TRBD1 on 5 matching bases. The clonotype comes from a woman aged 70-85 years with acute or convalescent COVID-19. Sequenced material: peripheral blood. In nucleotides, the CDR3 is TGTGCCAGCAGCGAAGGGTTTGGGGCCACTGAAGCTTTCTTT. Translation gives CASSEGFGATEAFF.